Listed here is a single T cell receptor beta chain. Its antigen remains unidentified. The data originate from a study of T cell responses to AZD1222 COVID-19 vaccine. Notes on the study in general: Two AZD1222 doses significantly raised spike-specific TCR breadth and depth over controls. Most donors were white British, females outnumbered males, and clonal diversity was possibly underestimated.

The CDR3 has 14 amino acids. Trimming removed 6 bases from V and 7 bases from J; junction bases left unmatched: 9. Germline CDR1 and CDR2: KGHDR and SFDVKD. The protocol was immunoSEQ multiplex PCR, while the TCRdb copy is restricted to in-frame clones and leaves out a portion. This table holds over 120,000 clones, roughly 90% found once. The source material was peripheral blood, sampled 28 days after the second AZD1222 dose. This chain joins TRBV24-1 and TRBJ2-7, with 9 bases that match TRBD1. The TCR sequence derives from an adult who received the AZD1222 COVID-19 vaccine. The CDR3 is CATSRRDRASEQYF. The CDR3 DNA sequence: TGTGCCACCAGTCGCCGGGACAGGGCGAGTGAGCAGTACTTC.